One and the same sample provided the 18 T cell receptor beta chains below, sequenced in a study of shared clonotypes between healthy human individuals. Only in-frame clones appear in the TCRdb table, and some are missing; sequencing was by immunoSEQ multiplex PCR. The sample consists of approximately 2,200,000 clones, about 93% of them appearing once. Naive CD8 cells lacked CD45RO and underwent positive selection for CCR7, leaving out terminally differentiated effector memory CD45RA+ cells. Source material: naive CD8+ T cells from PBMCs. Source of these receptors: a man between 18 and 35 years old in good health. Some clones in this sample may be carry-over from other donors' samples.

CDR3 sequence (DNA): TGTGCCAGCAGCAACCCTAGCGGGAGTTACAATGAGCAGTTCTTC. It translates to CASSNPSGSYNEQFF. V is TRBV6-5 and J is TRBJ2-1; 10 bases are a match to TRBD2. Germline CDR1 is MNHEY and CDR2 is SVGAGI. The CDR3 covers 15 residues. V was pared by 6 bases and J by 4 bases, with 6 bases of the junction left unmatched.

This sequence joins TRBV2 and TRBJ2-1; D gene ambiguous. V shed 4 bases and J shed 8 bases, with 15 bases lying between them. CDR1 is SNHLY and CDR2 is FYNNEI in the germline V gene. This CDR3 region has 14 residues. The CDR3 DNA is TGTGCCAGCAGTGCGACCCACAGAGAATATGAGCAGTTCTTC. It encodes CASSATHREYEQFF.

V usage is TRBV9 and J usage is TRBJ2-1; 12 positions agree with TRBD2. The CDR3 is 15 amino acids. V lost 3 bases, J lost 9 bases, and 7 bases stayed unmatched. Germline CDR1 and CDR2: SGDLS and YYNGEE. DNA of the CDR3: TGTGCCAGCAGCGCTTCTAGCGGGAGGGCCTCTGAGCAGTTCTTC. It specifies CASSASSGRASEQFF.

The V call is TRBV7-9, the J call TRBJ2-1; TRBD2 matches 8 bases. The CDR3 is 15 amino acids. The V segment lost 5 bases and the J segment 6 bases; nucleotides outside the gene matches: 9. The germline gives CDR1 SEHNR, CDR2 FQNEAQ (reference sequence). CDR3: CASSTASGRFNEQFF. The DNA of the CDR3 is TGTGCCAGCAGCACCGCGAGCGGGAGATTCAATGAGCAGTTCTTC.

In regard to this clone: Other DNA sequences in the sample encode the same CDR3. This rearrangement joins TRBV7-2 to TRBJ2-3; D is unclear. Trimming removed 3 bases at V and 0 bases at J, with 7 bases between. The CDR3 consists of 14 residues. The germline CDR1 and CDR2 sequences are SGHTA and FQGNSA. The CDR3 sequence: CASSLGVSTDTQYF. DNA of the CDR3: TGTGCCAGCAGCTTGGGCGTTAGCACAGATACGCAGTATTTT.

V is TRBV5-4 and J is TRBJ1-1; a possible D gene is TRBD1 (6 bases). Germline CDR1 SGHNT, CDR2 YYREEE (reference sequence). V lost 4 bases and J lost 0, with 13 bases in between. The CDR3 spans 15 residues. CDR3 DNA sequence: TGTGCCAGCAGCATCATAGGACAGTTGAACACTGAAGCTTTCTTT. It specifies CASSIIGQLNTEAFF.

The CDR3 sequence is CSVMGATGELFF. CDR3 coding DNA: TGCAGCGTTATGGGGGCCACCGGGGAGCTGTTTTTT. The chain employs TRBV29-1 and TRBJ2-2; TRBD1 is a possible D gene (6 bases). Trimming pared 5 bases from V and 4 bases from J, leaving 8 bases between. The CDR3 totals 12 residues. The V gene's germline CDR1 is SQVTM and CDR2 ANQGSEA.

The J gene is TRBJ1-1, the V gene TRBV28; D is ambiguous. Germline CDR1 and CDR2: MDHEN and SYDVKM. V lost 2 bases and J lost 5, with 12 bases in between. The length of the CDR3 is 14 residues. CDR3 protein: CASSLRHMGTEAFF. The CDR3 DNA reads TGTGCCAGCAGTTTACGACACATGGGGACTGAAGCTTTCTTT. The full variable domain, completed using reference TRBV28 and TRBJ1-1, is DVKVTQSSRYLVKRTGEKVFLECVQDMDHENMFWYRQDPGLGLRLIYFSYDVKMKEKGDIPEGYSVSREKKERFSLILESASTNQTSMYLCASSLRHMGTEAFFGQGTRLTVV.

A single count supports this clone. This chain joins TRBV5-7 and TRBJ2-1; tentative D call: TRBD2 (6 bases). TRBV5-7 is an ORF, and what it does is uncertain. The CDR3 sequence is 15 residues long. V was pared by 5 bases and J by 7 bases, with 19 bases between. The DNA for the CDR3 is TGTGCCAGCAGACCCACTAGCCTAGAGAATAATGAGCAGTTCTTC. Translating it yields CASRPTSLENNEQFF.

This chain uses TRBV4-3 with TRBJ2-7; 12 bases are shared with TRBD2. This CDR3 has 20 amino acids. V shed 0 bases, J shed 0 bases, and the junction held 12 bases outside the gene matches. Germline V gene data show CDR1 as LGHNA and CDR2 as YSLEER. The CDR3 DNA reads TGCGCCAGCAGCCAAGATCTCTTTCGCACTAGCGGGGGGAGCTCCTACGAGCAGTACTTC. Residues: CASSQDLFRTSGGSSYEQYF.

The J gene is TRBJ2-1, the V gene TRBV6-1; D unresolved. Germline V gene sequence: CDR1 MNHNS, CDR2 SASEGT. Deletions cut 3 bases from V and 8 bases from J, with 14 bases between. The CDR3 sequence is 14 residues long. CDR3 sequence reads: CASSEYRFPDEQFF. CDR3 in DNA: TGTGCCAGCAGTGAGTACCGCTTTCCCGATGAGCAGTTCTTC.

CDR3 nucleotides: TGTGCCAGCAGCCCGAGCGGGAGGCCTTACAATGAGCAGTTCTTC. This sequence encodes CASSPSGRPYNEQFF. This chain links TRBV9 with TRBJ2-1, with 9 bases matching TRBD2. Germline loops: CDR1 SGDLS, CDR2 YYNGEE. The CDR3 has 15 amino acids. The junction had 6 bases not matched to a gene; V was cut back by 4 bases and J by 4 bases.

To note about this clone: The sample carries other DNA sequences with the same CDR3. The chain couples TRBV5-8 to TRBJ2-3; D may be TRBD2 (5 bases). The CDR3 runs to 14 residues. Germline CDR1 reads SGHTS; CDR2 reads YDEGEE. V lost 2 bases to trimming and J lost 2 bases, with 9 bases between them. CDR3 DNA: TGTGCCAGCAGCTTAGGAGGTTCCACAGATACGCAGTATTTT. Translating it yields CASSLGGSTDTQYF. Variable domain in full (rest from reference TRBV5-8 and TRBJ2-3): EAGVTQSPTHLIKTRGQQATLRCSPISGHTSVYWYQQALGLGLQFLLWYDEGEERNRGNFPPRFSGRQFPNYSSELNVNALELEDSALYLCASSLGGSTDTQYFGPGTRLTVL.

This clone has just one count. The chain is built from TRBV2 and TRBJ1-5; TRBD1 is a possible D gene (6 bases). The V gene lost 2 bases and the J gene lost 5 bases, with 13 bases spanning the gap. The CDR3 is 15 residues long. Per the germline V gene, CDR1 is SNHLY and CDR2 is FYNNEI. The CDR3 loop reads CASSESGGPYQPQHF. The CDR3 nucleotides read TGTGCCAGCAGTGAATCGGGGGGCCCTTATCAGCCCCAGCATTTT.

CDR3 protein: CASSPSGQGPYEQYF. The CDR3 region has the DNA TGTGCCAGCTCGCCCAGTGGGCAGGGACCCTACGAGCAGTACTTC. The J gene is TRBJ2-7, the V gene TRBV18; D may match TRBD1 or TRBD2 (5 bases each). CDR1 is KGHSH and CDR2 is LQKENI in the germline V gene. This CDR3 spans 15 amino acids. The ends were cut back, 6 bases at V and 2 bases at J, with 17 bases in the middle.

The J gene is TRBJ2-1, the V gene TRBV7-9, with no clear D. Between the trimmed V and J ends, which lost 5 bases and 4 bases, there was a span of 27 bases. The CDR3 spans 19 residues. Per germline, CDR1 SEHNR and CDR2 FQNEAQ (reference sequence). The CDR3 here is CASSQPEGWVKTGYNEQFF. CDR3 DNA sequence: TGTGCCAGCAGCCAACCTGAAGGGTGGGTTAAGACTGGGTACAATGAGCAGTTCTTC.

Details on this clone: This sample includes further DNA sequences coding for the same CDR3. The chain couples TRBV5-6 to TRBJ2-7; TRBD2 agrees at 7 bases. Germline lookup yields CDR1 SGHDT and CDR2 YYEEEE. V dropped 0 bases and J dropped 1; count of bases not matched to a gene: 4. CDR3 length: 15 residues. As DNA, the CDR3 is TGTGCCAGCAGCTTGGCGGCTAGCGGTTCCTACGAGCAGTACTTC. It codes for CASSLAASGSYEQYF. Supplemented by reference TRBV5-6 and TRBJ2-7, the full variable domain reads DAGVTQSPTHLIKTRGQQVTLRCSPKSGHDTVSWYQQALGQGPQFIFQYYEEEERQRGNFPDRFSGHQFPNYSSELNVNALLLGDSALYLCASSLAASGSYEQYFGPGTRLTVT.

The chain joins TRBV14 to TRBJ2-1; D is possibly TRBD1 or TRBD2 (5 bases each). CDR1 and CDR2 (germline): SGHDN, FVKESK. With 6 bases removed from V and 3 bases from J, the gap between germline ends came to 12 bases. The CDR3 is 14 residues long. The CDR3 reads CASRGVGGYNEQFF. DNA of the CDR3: TGTGCCAGCAGGGGGGTAGGCGGCTACAATGAGCAGTTCTTC.